The 12 T cell receptor beta chains below all came from one sample that was sequenced in a study of blood T cell repertoires in COVID-19. Here immunoSEQ multiplex PCR was the method, and the copy in TCRdb shows in-frame clones only, minus some. The sample lists over 100,000 clones; about nine tenths were seen once. The specimen was peripheral blood. The receptors shown here come from a human donor in a cohort sampled during active COVID-19.

The rearrangement joins TRBV5-1 to TRBJ2-5; D is perhaps TRBD1 (6 bases). V dropped 4 bases and J dropped 1 base, with 23 bases sitting between them. The germline V gene encodes CDR1 SGHRS and CDR2 YFSETQ. This CDR3 contains 18 residues. The CDR3 loop is CASSTQTRTVNLQETQYF. For the CDR3, the DNA is TGCGCCAGCAGCACCCAAACACGGACAGTAAACCTCCAAGAGACCCAGTACTTC.

The chain uses TRBV10-3 and TRBJ2-7; TRBD1 aligns across 8 bases. The germline CDR1 and CDR2 sequences are ENHRY and SYGVKD. The trim removed 2 bases at V and 5 bases at J, leaving 8 bases unmatched. The length of the CDR3 is 15 residues. CDR3 sequence reads: CAISEPGTGSNEQYF. The CDR3 bases are TGTGCCATCAGTGAGCCCGGGACAGGATCCAACGAGCAGTACTTC.

The V call is TRBV5-4, the J call TRBJ2-7, with 10 bases fitting TRBD2. V dropped 0 bases and J dropped 5; count of bases not matched to a gene: 14. Per the germline V gene, CDR1 is SGHNT and CDR2 is YYREEE (reference sequence). The CDR3 is 18 amino acids. CDR3: CASSLGYSGRGIANEQYF. CDR3 bases: TGTGCCAGCAGCTTGGGGTACAGCGGGAGGGGTATTGCCAACGAGCAGTACTTC.

V is TRBV15 and J is TRBJ1-6; perhaps TRBD1 as D (6 bases). The CDR3 consists of 15 residues. CDR1 is LNHNV and CDR2 is YYDKDF in the germline V gene (reference sequence). V was shortened by 2 bases and J by 9 bases, with 14 bases between the two germline ends. The CDR3 protein is CATSRMAGVGSPLHF. The DNA for the CDR3 is TGTGCCACCAGCAGAATGGCAGGGGTGGGTTCACCCCTCCACTTT.

CDR3 bases: TGTGCCAGCAGGGGGGCTAGGACCGAGAACACTGAAGCTTTCTTT. It codes for CASRGARTENTEAFF. This chain connects TRBV2 to TRBJ1-1; tentatively, D is TRBD1 (6 bases). There are 15 residues in the CDR3. The V gene lost 6 bases and the J gene lost 1 base, with 15 bases spanning the gap. Germline loops: CDR1 SNHLY, CDR2 FYNNEI.

This clone has a handful of counts. Other DNA sequences in this specimen translate into the identical CDR3. The gene calls are TRBV19 and TRBJ1-5, with 8 bases aligning to TRBD1. The V and J ends lost 4 bases and 3 bases, in that order; junction bases with no gene match: 8. CDR1 is LNHDA, CDR2 SQIVND, per germline (reference sequence). This CDR3 spans 16 amino acids. The CDR3 here is CASSTPDRGNNQPQHF. Written as DNA, the CDR3 is TGTGCCAGTAGTACTCCCGACAGGGGTAACAATCAGCCCCAGCATTTT.

In its sample, this clone was seen a few times. The chain combines TRBV3-1 (or the pseudogene TRBV3-2) with TRBJ2-2; TRBD2 matches 15 bases. V shed 3 bases and J 6 bases; nucleotides not matched to a gene: 2. Germline CDR1 is LGHDT and CDR2 is YNNKEL (reference sequence). This CDR3 has 16 amino acids. The CDR3 sequence is CASSQGLAGGPGELFF. CDR3 in DNA: TGTGCCAGCAGCCAGGGACTAGCGGGGGGTCCCGGGGAGCTGTTTTTT.

The chain combines TRBV19 with TRBJ2-6; a possible D gene is TRBD1 (5 bases). The germline V gene encodes CDR1 LNHDA and CDR2 SQIVND (reference sequence). The CDR3 extends over 17 amino acids. The V end was cut by 4 bases, the J end by 0 bases, with 13 bases between. The CDR3: CASSKGPGSSGANVLTF. In DNA form, the CDR3 reads TGTGCCAGTAGTAAGGGGCCCGGATCCTCTGGGGCCAACGTCCTGACTTTC.

The CDR3 DNA follows: TGTGCCAGCAGCTACCGGAGACTAGCGGGAGTGGATGAGCAGTTCTTC. Protein sequence: CASSYRRLAGVDEQFF. The chain is built from TRBV7-2 and TRBJ2-1; 12 nucleotides align to TRBD2. Germline CDR1 is SGHTA and CDR2 is FQGNSA. The CDR3 runs to 16 residues. After removal of 4 bases from V and 8 bases from J, the junction contained 9 bases not matched to a gene.

Judged by abundance, this clone is medium-sized. The chain carries TRBV4-2 and TRBJ2-3; unclear D gene. CDR1 is LGHNA, CDR2 YNFKEQ, per germline. The length of the CDR3 is 11 residues. Trimming removed 2 bases at V and 8 bases at J, with 5 bases between. DNA of the CDR3: TGTGCCAGCAGCCAACCTCCTACGCAGTATTTT. This encodes CASSQPPTQYF.

The chain employs TRBV5-1 and TRBJ2-1; weak D call: TRBD1 (6 bases). Germline V gives CDR1 SGHRS, CDR2 YFSETQ. The CDR3 is made up of 14 amino acids. V was pared by 6 bases and J by 8 bases, with 18 bases between. This CDR3 is CASTLLGARDEQFF. In DNA, the CDR3 is TGCGCCAGCACCTTACTGGGGGCGCGAGATGAGCAGTTCTTC.

V and J are TRBV5-1 and TRBJ1-6, with D perhaps TRBD1 (5 bases). V was pared by 1 base and J by 11 bases, with 22 bases between. The CDR3 contains 17 residues. CDR1 is SGHRS and CDR2 is YFSETQ in the germline V gene. CDR3 in amino acids: CASSLNTGGAIRPPLHF. CDR3 in DNA: TGCGCCAGCAGCTTGAATACGGGAGGGGCGATTCGTCCACCCCTCCACTTT. Full variable domain (missing parts from reference TRBV5-1 and TRBJ1-6): KAGVTQTPRYLIKTRGQQVTLSCSPISGHRSVSWYQQTPGQGLQFLFEYFSETQRNKGNFPGRFSGRQFSNSRSEMNVSTLELGDSALYLCASSLNTGGAIRPPLHFGNGTRLTVT.